This TCR beta chain was documented in a study of monozygotic twins with inflammatory bowel disease. Study findings and constraints: IBD patients exhibited fewer clonotypes shared with other individuals than healthy twins, particularly with disease activity.

Donors each contributed one blood sample measuring about 2.5 ml. The CDR3 runs 15 residues. In germline, CDR1 is MNHEY, CDR2 SVGAGI. Details on this clonotype: Its antigen is not identified.

Two nested PCRs, roughly 16 and 10 cycles, amplified TCRalpha and TCRbeta cDNA. TCRdb reanalyzed the 5' RACE reads, giving one entry per CDR3 protein sequence and no DNA. The listing records roughly 170,000 distinct CDR3 sequences. The clonotype was recovered from a human donor with ulcerative colitis or Crohn's disease, or a healthy co-twin of an affected twin (not recorded which). V and J are TRBV6-5 and TRBJ1-1; TCRdb's D call, TRBD1, is unchecked because there is no DNA. Sequenced material: blood. The chain's CDR3 is CASSYSPGRVTEAFF.